Presented here are 7 T cell receptor beta chains from one specimen sequenced in a study of blood T cell repertoires in COVID-19. Method: immunoSEQ multiplex PCR; TCRdb's copy keeps in-frame clones and lacks some. The sample carries roughly 140,000 clones, around 90% recorded once. The sequenced sample was peripheral blood. Receptor source: a man between 65 and 85 years old with acute or convalescent COVID-19.

V and J are TRBV7-2 and TRBJ2-3, with 11 bases matching TRBD2. J gave up 1 base and V 2 bases, and 2 bases lay outside the gene matches. The CDR3 runs 16 residues. Germline values: CDR1 SGHTA, CDR2 FQGNSA. CDR3 amino acids: CASSLMGLAGTDTQYF. The CDR3 bases are TGTGCCAGCAGCTTAATGGGACTAGCGGGCACAGATACGCAGTATTTT.

This clone was seen many times. The chain joins TRBV7-9 to TRBJ1-1; 7 nucleotides match TRBD1. The CDR3 has 14 residues. Germline V gene lookup returns CDR1 SEHNR and CDR2 FQNEAQ (reference sequence). The V and J ends lost 4 bases and 6 bases, in that order; junction bases with no gene match: 8. CDR3 sequence (DNA): TGTGCCAGCAGCTGGACCCGACAGGGCCCTGAAGCTTTCTTT. Amino acids: CASSWTRQGPEAFF. Full variable domain (remainder filled in from reference TRBV7-9 and TRBJ1-1): DTGVSQNPRHKITKRGQNVTFRCDPISEHNRLYWYRQTLGQGPEFLTYFQNEAQLEKSRLLSDRFSAERPKGSFSTLEIQRTEQGDSAMYLCASSWTRQGPEAFFGQGTRLTVV.

The chain is built from TRBV5-5 and TRBJ1-4, with TRBD1 identical over 9 bases. V trimming: 4 bases; J trimming: 3 bases; junction bases outside the gene matches: 7. This CDR3 comprises 16 residues. Germline V gene data show CDR1 as SGHKS and CDR2 as YYEKEE (reference sequence). In nucleotides, the CDR3 is TGTGCCAGCAGCCTGGGACAGGGTCTTTCTAATGAAAAACTGTTTTTT. Translation: CASSLGQGLSNEKLFF.

This chain joins TRBV5-1 and TRBJ2-3; tentative D call: TRBD2 (6 bases). Trimming removed 4 bases at V and 0 bases at J, with 18 bases between. The length of the CDR3 is 17 residues. Germline V gives CDR1 SGHRS, CDR2 YFSETQ. The CDR3 reads CASSPRLADGSTDTQYF. The CDR3 DNA follows: TGCGCCAGCAGCCCCCGGTTAGCGGATGGAAGCACAGATACGCAGTATTTT. The full variable domain, in which reference TRBV5-1 and TRBJ2-3 provide the parts outside the CDR3, is KAGVTQTPRYLIKTRGQQVTLSCSPISGHRSVSWYQQTPGQGLQFLFEYFSETQRNKGNFPGRFSGRQFSNSRSEMNVSTLELGDSALYLCASSPRLADGSTDTQYFGPGTRLTVL.

In this sample, this clone turned up a few times. The chain couples TRBV7-9 to TRBJ1-1, with D possibly matching TRBD1 (6 bases). Trimming removed 1 base at V and 4 bases at J, with 13 bases between. The CDR3 totals 15 residues. The germline gives CDR1 SEHNR, CDR2 FQNEAQ (reference sequence). CDR3 sequence (DNA): TGTGCCAGCAGCTTAGAATCCCAGGGGAGCACTGAAGCTTTCTTT. It translates to CASSLESQGSTEAFF.

The rearrangement joins TRBV19 to TRBJ2-5; 11 nucleotides align to TRBD1. The CDR3 has 14 amino acids. With V trimmed by 10 bases and J by 5 bases, 9 bases remained unmatched. Germline values: CDR1 LNHDA, CDR2 SQIVND (reference sequence). The CDR3 spells CATRSGTGGETQYF. In nucleotides, the CDR3 is TGTGCCACCCGCTCCGGGACAGGGGGGGAGACCCAGTACTTC.

This chain links TRBV28 with TRBJ2-1, with 11 bases that match TRBD2. CDR1 is MDHEN and CDR2 is SYDVKM in the germline V gene. The length of the CDR3 is 16 residues. The junction had 10 bases not matched to a gene; V was cut back by 5 bases and J by 7 bases. The CDR3 protein is CASSLIAGGRRNEQFF. CDR3 DNA: TGTGCCAGCAGTCTGATAGCGGGAGGGAGGAGAAATGAGCAGTTCTTC.